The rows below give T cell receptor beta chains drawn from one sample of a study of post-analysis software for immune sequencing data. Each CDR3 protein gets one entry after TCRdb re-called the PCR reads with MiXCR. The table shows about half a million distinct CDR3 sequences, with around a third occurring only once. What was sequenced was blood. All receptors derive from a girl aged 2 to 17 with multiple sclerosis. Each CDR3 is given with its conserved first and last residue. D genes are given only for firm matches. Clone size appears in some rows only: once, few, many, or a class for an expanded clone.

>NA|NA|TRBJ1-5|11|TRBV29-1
CSVGEKEPQHF
TGCAGCGTTGGGGAGAAGGAGCCCCAGCATTTT
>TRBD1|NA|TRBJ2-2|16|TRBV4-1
CASSQPTGGRGRELFF
TGCGCCAGCAGCCAACCCACAGGGGGCCGGGGCCGGGAGCTGTTTTTT
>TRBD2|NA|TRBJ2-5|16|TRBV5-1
CASSPLGGGGIPEQYF
TGCGCCAGCAGCCCCTTAGGTGGCGGGGGGATCCCTGAGCAGTACTTC
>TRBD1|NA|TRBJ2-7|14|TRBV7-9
CASFSSGQGYEQYF
TGTGCCAGCTTCTCGTCGGGACAGGGCTACGAGCAGTACTTC
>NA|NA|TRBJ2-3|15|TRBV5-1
CASSLGVSTGDTQYF
TGCGCCAGCAGCTTGGGGGTCTCGACGGGAGATACGCAGTATTTT
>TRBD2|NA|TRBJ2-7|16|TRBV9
CASSVVRDYGLGEQYF
TGTGCCAGCAGCGTAGTGCGGGACTACGGGCTTGGCGAGCAGTACTTC
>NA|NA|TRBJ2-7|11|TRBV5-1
CASKGEYEQYF
TGCGCCAGCAAGGGGGAATACGAGCAGTACTTC
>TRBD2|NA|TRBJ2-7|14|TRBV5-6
CASSLLAGEYEQYF
TGTGCCAGCAGCTTGCTAGCGGGGGAGTACGAGCAGTACTTC
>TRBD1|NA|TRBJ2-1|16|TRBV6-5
CASSYPPHRGDNEQFF
TGTGCCAGCAGTTATCCACCCCACAGGGGGGATAATGAGCAGTTCTTC
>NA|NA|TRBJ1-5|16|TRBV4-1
CASSQEPTSSNQPQHF
TGCGCCAGCAGCCAAGAGCCCACCTCGAGCAATCAGCCCCAGCATTTT
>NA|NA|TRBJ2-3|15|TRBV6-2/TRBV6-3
CAGSPWTIATDTQYF
TGTGCCGGCAGCCCCTGGACTATAGCCACAGATACGCAGTATTTT
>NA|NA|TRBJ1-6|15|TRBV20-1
CSARPTGQADSPLHF
TGCAGTGCCAGGCCGACAGGTCAGGCGGATTCACCCCTCCACTTT
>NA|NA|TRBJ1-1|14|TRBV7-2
CASSLVAVYTEAFF
TGTGCCAGCAGCTTAGTTGCCGTATACACTGAAGCTTTCTTT
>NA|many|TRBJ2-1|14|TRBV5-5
CASSLVFSGNEQFF
TGTGCCAGCAGCTTGGTGTTTAGTGGAAATGAGCAGTTCTTC
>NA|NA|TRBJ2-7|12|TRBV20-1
CSANKGTYEQYF
TGCAGTGCTAATAAGGGGACCTACGAGCAGTACTTC
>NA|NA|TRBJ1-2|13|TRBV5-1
CASSLELGGGYTF
TGCGCCAGCAGCTTGGAACTTGGTGGGGGCTACACCTTC
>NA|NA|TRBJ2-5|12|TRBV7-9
CASSPVKETQYF
TGTGCCAGCAGCCCTGTTAAGGAGACCCAGTACTTC
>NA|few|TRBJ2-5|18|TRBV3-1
CASSQDVLLPLAKETQYF
TGTGCCAGCAGCCAAGATGTTCTCCTCCCTCTAGCGAAGGAGACCCAGTACTTC
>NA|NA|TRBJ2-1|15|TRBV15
CATSRENWRDSEQFF
TGTGCCACCAGCAGAGAGAATTGGCGGGACAGTGAGCAGTTCTTC
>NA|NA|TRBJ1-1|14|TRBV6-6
CASTLVAGENEAFF
TGTGCCAGCACCCTCGTTGCAGGGGAGAATGAAGCTTTCTTT
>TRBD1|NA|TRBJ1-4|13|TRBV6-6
CASYGDSNEKLFF
TGTGCCAGTTACGGGGACAGTAATGAAAAACTGTTTTTT
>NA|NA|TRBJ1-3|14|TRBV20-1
CSAAGNPPGNTIYF
TGCAGTGCCGCAGGGAACCCCCCTGGAAACACCATATATTTT